Following are 29 T cell receptor beta chains from one sample sequenced in a study of PD-L1 blockade in urothelial cancer. Data came from immunoSEQ multiplex PCR; TCRdb stores just in-frame clones and leaves some out. The sample includes about 79,000 clones, 85% of them seen just once. Time point here: pretreatment peripheral blood. This specimen was PBMCs, taken around atezolizumab (anti-PD-L1) treatment. These receptors all come from a middle-aged man with urothelial cancer.

V is TRBV27 and J is TRBJ2-7, with 10 bases aligning to TRBD1. The CDR3 has 18 residues. V shed 7 bases and J 4 bases; nucleotides not matched to a gene: 19. CDR1 MNHEY and CDR2 SMNVEV come from the germline V gene (reference sequence). The CDR3 region is CASNGIYEGTGVPYEQYF. The CDR3 DNA is TGTGCCAGCAACGGAATATACGAGGGGACAGGGGTTCCGTACGAGCAGTACTTC.

The V call is TRBV11-2, the J call TRBJ2-3; TRBD2 matches at 8 bases. Germline CDR1 reads SGHAT; CDR2 reads FQNNGV. This CDR3 is built from 16 residues. The J segment lost 1 base and the V segment lost 1 base, leaving 4 bases of the junction unmatched. CDR3 residues: CASSLAAAGGTDTQYF. The CDR3 DNA follows: TGTGCCAGCAGCTTAGCAGCAGCGGGAGGCACAGATACGCAGTATTTT.

This clone was recorded a few times. The chain has TRBV6-4 and TRBJ2-1; 9 bases line up with TRBD2. Germline V gives CDR1 MRHNA, CDR2 SNTAGT. The CDR3 extends over 16 amino acids. Unmatched junction bases numbered 9, after V lost 5 bases and J lost 4 bases. The CDR3 sequence is CASSLRSGRGYNEQFF. CDR3 DNA sequence: TGTGCCAGCAGTTTACGTAGCGGGAGAGGTTACAATGAGCAGTTCTTC.

This clone was seen a single time. The CDR3 region has the DNA TGTGCCAGTAGTATAGATGAGTTGATCGCTGGGGCCAACGTCCTGACTTTC. Residues: CASSIDELIAGANVLTF. The chain combines TRBV19 with TRBJ2-6; no definite D call. V lost 0 bases to trimming and J lost 2 bases, with 11 bases between them. The CDR3 is 17 amino acids. The germline gives CDR1 LNHDA, CDR2 SQIVND (reference sequence).

V gene TRBV30 combines with J gene TRBJ2-7; 7 positions match TRBD1. Germline loops: CDR1 GTSNPN, CDR2 SVGIG (reference sequence). This CDR3 has 15 residues. With V trimmed by 3 bases and J by 6 bases, 14 bases remained unmatched. The CDR3 nucleotides read TGTGCCTGGAGCGTCGACAGGGATTGGGTAAGCGAGCAGTACTTC. This gives the protein CAWSVDRDWVSEQYF.

The chain joins TRBV5-4 to TRBJ2-5; 7 nucleotides match TRBD1. V lost 4 bases and J lost 5; bases outside the gene matches: 11. This CDR3 is built from 15 residues. CDR1 is SGHNT, CDR2 YYREEE, per germline (reference sequence). CDR3 coding DNA: TGTGCCAGCAGCCCGAGAGGCACAGGGGCTGAGACCCAGTACTTC. This translates into CASSPRGTGAETQYF.

The genes are TRBV13 and TRBJ1-2; 7 bases line up with TRBD1. Per the germline V gene, CDR1 is PRHDT and CDR2 is FYEKMQ (reference sequence). Losses at the gene ends were 5 bases for V and 8 bases for J; bases not matched to a gene: 11. This CDR3 is 14 amino acids long. The CDR3 sequence: CASSPWTGNGGYTF. The CDR3 coding sequence is TGTGCCAGCAGCCCCTGGACAGGCAATGGCGGCTACACCTTC.

CDR3 bases: TGTGCCAGCAGCCAAACGACAGGGTTGAACACTGAAGCTTTCTTT. This codes for CASSQTTGLNTEAFF. The genes are TRBV14 and TRBJ1-1, with 7 bases matching TRBD1. Germline V gene lookup returns CDR1 SGHDN and CDR2 FVKESK. Trimming removed 2 bases from V and 0 bases from J; junction bases left unmatched: 3. The CDR3 spans 15 residues.

This chain connects TRBV4-1 to TRBJ2-7; D gene ambiguous. Between the trimmed V and J ends, which lost 3 bases and 2 bases, there was a span of 11 bases. This CDR3 is 14 amino acids long. Germline assignment: CDR1 MGHRA and CDR2 YSYEKL. The CDR3 nucleotides read TGCGCCAGCAGCCACCCCATGCGAACCTACGAGCAGTACTTC. Residues: CASSHPMRTYEQYF.

This clone appeared a single time. The chain links TRBV29-1 to TRBJ1-2; maybe TRBD1 (5 bases). Germline CDR1 is SQVTM and CDR2 is ANQGSEA. The V and J ends lost 7 bases and 4 bases respectively, with 19 bases between them. This CDR3 is built from 14 residues. The CDR3 region is CSAGVGAGFYGYTF. CDR3 nucleotide sequence: TGCAGCGCTGGGGTCGGAGCAGGGTTCTATGGCTACACCTTC.

The genes are TRBV18 and TRBJ1-3; 12 bases match TRBD1. The trim removed 6 bases at V and 2 bases at J, leaving 8 bases unmatched. This CDR3 contains 17 residues. Germline CDR1 and CDR2: KGHSH and LQKENI. The CDR3 protein is CASSRSRDRGPGNTIYF. The CDR3, as DNA: TGTGCCAGCTCCCGTTCACGGGACAGGGGGCCTGGAAACACCATATATTTT.

The CDR3: CASSQDLYPGSEQYF. The DNA of the CDR3 is TGTGCCAGCAGCCAAGATCTTTATCCGGGATCCGAGCAGTACTTC. This sequence joins TRBV14 and TRBJ2-7; TRBD2 is a possible D gene (5 bases). The CDR3 is 15 amino acids. Trimming pared 0 bases from V and 6 bases from J, leaving 15 bases between. CDR1 and CDR2 from the germline V gene are SGHDN and FVKESK.

This chain joins TRBV11-2 and TRBJ2-7; 7 positions match TRBD1. This CDR3 is built from 14 residues. V gave up 5 bases and J gave up 3 bases; unmatched junction bases: 7. Germline assignment: CDR1 SGHAT and CDR2 FQNNGV. CDR3 sequence: CASSGWDSGYEQYF. The DNA for the CDR3 is TGTGCCAGCAGCGGATGGGACAGCGGCTACGAGCAGTACTTC.

The rearrangement links TRBV11-2 to TRBJ2-1; D remains ambiguous. The CDR3 runs 12 residues. Per germline, CDR1 SGHAT and CDR2 FQNNGV. V lost 5 bases and J lost 4, with 6 bases in between. The CDR3 loop reads CASSPNYNEQFF. The CDR3 nucleotides read TGTGCCAGCAGCCCAAATTACAATGAGCAGTTCTTC. The full variable domain, in which reference TRBV11-2 and TRBJ2-1 provide the parts outside the CDR3, is EAGVAQSPRYKIIEKRQSVAFWCNPISGHATLYWYQQILGQGPKLLIQFQNNGVVDDSQLPKDRFSAERLKGVDSTLKIQPAKLEDSAVYLCASSPNYNEQFFGPGTRLTVL.

This clone was counted between two and nine times. The V and J genes are TRBV27 and TRBJ2-1, with a weak D call TRBD2 (5 bases). V was clipped by 0 bases and J by 0 bases, with 6 bases between them. The CDR3 runs to 15 residues. From germline, CDR1 is MNHEY and CDR2 SMNVEV (reference sequence). The CDR3 loop is CASSLSGSSYNEQFF. DNA for the CDR3: TGTGCCAGCAGTTTATCAGGGAGCTCCTACAATGAGCAGTTCTTC.

The CDR3, as DNA: TGTGCCACCAGCAGAGCTCGGACAGCGAACTACGAGCAGTACTTC. Encoded protein: CATSRARTANYEQYF. J is TRBJ2-7 and V is TRBV15; D possibly corresponds to TRBD1 (6 bases). The CDR3 contains 15 residues. Germline-derived CDR1 and CDR2 are LNHNV and YYDKDF (reference sequence). The V and J ends lost 1 base and 3 bases respectively, with 13 bases between them.

The chain has TRBV7-2 and TRBJ2-5; weak D call: TRBD2 (6 bases). The germline V and J ends were trimmed by 4 bases and 1 base, with 10 bases remaining between them. This CDR3 region has 14 residues. Germline V lookup: CDR1 SGHTA, CDR2 FQGNSA. CDR3 nucleotide sequence: TGTGCCAGCAGCTATAGCGGTCCCCAAGAGACCCAGTACTTC. Residues: CASSYSGPQETQYF.

The V and J genes are TRBV7-9 and TRBJ1-2, with D unresolved. Trimming removed 5 bases at V and 5 bases at J, with 15 bases between. The germline gives CDR1 SEHNR, CDR2 FQNEAQ (reference sequence). The CDR3 extends over 14 amino acids. The CDR3 sequence is CASSRSGERYGYTF. CDR3 bases: TGTGCCAGCAGCCGTTCCGGGGAACGGTATGGCTACACCTTC.

In DNA form, the CDR3 reads TGTGCCAGCAGCGTAGGGCGCGGCGGCTACACCTTC. Protein: CASSVGRGGYTF. The V gene is TRBV9, the J gene TRBJ1-2; the D is unclear. Germline V gives CDR1 SGDLS, CDR2 YYNGEE. This CDR3 is 12 amino acids long. V lost 0 bases, J lost 8 bases, and 8 bases lay in between.

The genes are TRBV7-3 and TRBJ2-1; TRBD1 matches 9 bases. CDR3 size: 16 residues. The germline CDR1 and CDR2 sequences are SGHTA and FQGTGA. J was trimmed by 3 bases and V by 4 bases; bases with no gene match: 7. The CDR3 region is CASSYQDRGIYNEQFF. CDR3 coding DNA: TGTGCCAGCAGCTATCAAGACAGGGGGATCTACAATGAGCAGTTCTTC.

The V gene is TRBV13, the J gene TRBJ1-2, with 7 bases lining up with TRBD1. Trimming took 3 bases from V and 8 from J; bases not matched to a gene: 9. CDR3 length: 14 residues. Germline CDR1 reads PRHDT; CDR2 reads FYEKMQ (reference sequence). The CDR3 is CASSFRQGEGGYTF. The DNA for the CDR3 is TGTGCCAGCAGCTTTCGACAGGGAGAGGGAGGCTACACCTTC.

This rearrangement joins TRBV30 to TRBJ2-7, with TRBD1 identical over 10 bases. The germline V gene has CDR1 GTSNPN and CDR2 SVGIG (reference sequence). The CDR3 totals 13 residues. V shed 6 bases and J 3 bases; nucleotides not matched to a gene: 5. The CDR3 DNA follows: TGTGCCTGTATCGGGGACAGGGGCTACGAGCAGTACTTC. Its protein is CACIGDRGYEQYF.

The genes are TRBV7-3 and TRBJ2-1; D call uncertain. Germline CDR1 SGHTA, CDR2 FQGTGA. There are 19 residues in the CDR3. The V end lost 5 bases, the J end lost 5 bases, and 28 bases lay between the germline ends. The DNA of the CDR3 is TGTGCCAGCAGCCCTTCCCACCGCCTACTCCCTTTGACACACAATGAGCAGTTCTTC. Protein: CASSPSHRLLPLTHNEQFF. The variable domain in full, completed from reference TRBV7-3 and TRBJ2-1, reads GAGVSQTPSNKVTEKGKYVELRCDPISGHTALYWYRQSLGQGPEFLIYFQGTGAADDSGLPNDRFFAVRPEGSVSTLKIQRTERGDSAVYLCASSPSHRLLPLTHNEQFFGPGTRLTVL.

The V call is TRBV9, the J call TRBJ1-2, with 8 nucleotides matching TRBD1. Germline V lookup: CDR1 SGDLS, CDR2 YYNGEE. V shed 0 bases and J 3 bases; nucleotides not matched to a gene: 4. CDR3 length equals 15 residues. The CDR3 region is CASSVENRGDYGYTF. The CDR3 nucleotides are TGTGCCAGCAGCGTAGAGAACAGGGGGGACTATGGCTACACCTTC.

V gene TRBV29-1 combines with J gene TRBJ2-1; 8 bases map to TRBD2. Germline assignment: CDR1 SQVTM and CDR2 ANQGSEA. J gave up 5 bases and V 2 bases, and 8 bases lay outside the gene matches. The CDR3 totals 15 residues. CDR3 amino acids: CSVERRLAGNNEQFF. The CDR3 region has the DNA TGCAGCGTTGAACGGCGGCTAGCGGGCAACAATGAGCAGTTCTTC.

The rearrangement joins TRBV28 to TRBJ1-1, with TRBD1 matching over 10 bases. The CDR3 length is 12 residues. The V and J ends lost 8 bases and 3 bases, in that order; junction bases with no gene match: 0. CDR1 MDHEN and CDR2 SYDVKM come from the germline V gene. CDR3 region: CASGTGDTEAFF. CDR3 DNA: TGTGCCAGCGGGACAGGGGACACTGAAGCTTTCTTT.

The chain has TRBV7-2 and TRBJ2-7; D is possibly TRBD2 (6 bases). V lost 5 bases and J 3 bases, leaving 17 bases between the germline ends. The CDR3 length is 15 residues. Germline-derived CDR1 and CDR2 are SGHTA and FQGNSA. CDR3 sequence: CASSPEGQVRYEQYF. For the CDR3, the DNA is TGTGCCAGCAGCCCGGAGGGGCAGGTACGCTACGAGCAGTACTTC.

The chain couples TRBV19 to TRBJ2-1; D might be TRBD2 (6 bases). Between the trimmed V and J ends, which lost 8 bases and 6 bases, there was a span of 17 bases. Germline V CDR1 and CDR2: LNHDA, SQIVND (reference sequence). This CDR3 spans 14 amino acids. CDR3 loop: CASGPGSFANEQFF. CDR3 coding DNA: TGTGCCAGTGGACCCGGGAGTTTCGCCAATGAGCAGTTCTTC.

The chain recombines TRBV6-5 with TRBJ2-7, with 11 bases that match TRBD2. The CDR3 is 15 amino acids. Germline values: CDR1 MNHEY, CDR2 SVGAGI. Germline trimming cut 5 bases from V and 1 base from J; bases unmatched to any gene: 4. CDR3 in DNA: TGTGCCAGCAGTGCCGGGACTAGCGGATCCTACGAGCAGTACTTC. As protein: CASSAGTSGSYEQYF.